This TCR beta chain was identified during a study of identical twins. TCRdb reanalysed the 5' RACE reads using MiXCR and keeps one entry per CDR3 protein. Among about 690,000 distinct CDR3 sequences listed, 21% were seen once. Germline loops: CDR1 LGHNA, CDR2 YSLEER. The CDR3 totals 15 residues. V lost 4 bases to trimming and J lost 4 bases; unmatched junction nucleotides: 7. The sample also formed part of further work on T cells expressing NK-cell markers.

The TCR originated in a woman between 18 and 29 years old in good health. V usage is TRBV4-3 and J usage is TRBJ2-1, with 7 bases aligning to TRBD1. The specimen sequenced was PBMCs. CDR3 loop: CASSLGDSDYNEQFF. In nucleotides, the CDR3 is TGCGCCAGCAGCCTGGGGGACAGTGATTACAATGAGCAGTTCTTC.